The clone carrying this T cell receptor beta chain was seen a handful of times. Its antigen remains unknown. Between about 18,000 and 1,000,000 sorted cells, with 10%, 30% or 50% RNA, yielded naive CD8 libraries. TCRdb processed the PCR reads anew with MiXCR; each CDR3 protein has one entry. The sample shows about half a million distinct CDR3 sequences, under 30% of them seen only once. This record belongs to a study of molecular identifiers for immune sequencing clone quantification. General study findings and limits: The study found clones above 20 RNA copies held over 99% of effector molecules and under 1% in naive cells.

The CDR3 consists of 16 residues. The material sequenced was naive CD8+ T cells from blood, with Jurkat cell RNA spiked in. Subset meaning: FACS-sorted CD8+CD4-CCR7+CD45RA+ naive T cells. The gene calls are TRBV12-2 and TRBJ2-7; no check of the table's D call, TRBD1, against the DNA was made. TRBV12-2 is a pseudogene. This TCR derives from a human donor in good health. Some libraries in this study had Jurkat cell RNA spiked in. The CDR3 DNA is TGTGCAAGTCGCCCCCGGTTTGGACAACGAACCACCGAGCAGTACTTC. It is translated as CASRPRFGQRTTEQYF.